The rows below give T cell receptor beta chains drawn from one sample of a study of cytomegalovirus exposure and HLA in healthy donors. The protocol was immunoSEQ multiplex PCR, while the TCRdb copy is restricted to in-frame clones and leaves out a portion. Of around 170,000 clones in the sample, approximately 80% were seen once. The sample taken for sequencing was PBMCs. The receptors here all came from a woman in her 40s in good health and CMV-seropositive. Each CDR3 is given with its conserved first and last residue. D genes are given only for firm matches. Clone size is stated in some rows and not others, as once, few, many or a class when expanded.

>TRBJ2-2|TRBV6-5|15|once|NA
TGTGCCAGCAGTCAATCTCCGGACAGCACCGGGGAGCTGTTTTTT
CASSQSPDSTGELFF
>TRBJ1-1|TRBV6-6|15|once|TRBD1
TGTGCCAGCAGTACCCGGACAGGGTTTAGGACTGAAGCTTTCTTT
CASSTRTGFRTEAFF
>TRBJ2-1|TRBV6-1|13|once|NA
TGTGCCAGCAGTCACCAGAGCGGGAATGAGCAGTTCTTC
CASSHQSGNEQFF
>TRBJ2-1|TRBV5-1|15|NA|TRBD1
TGCGCCAGCAGCTCAGGGGGCTCGGGATACAATGAGCAGTTCTTC
CASSSGGSGYNEQFF
>TRBJ1-1|TRBV5-1|14|few|NA
TGCGCCAGCAGCTTGGCCGGCGGATACACTGAAGCTTTCTTT
CASSLAGGYTEAFF
>TRBJ2-1|TRBV5-1|13|NA|TRBD1
TGCGCCAGCAGCACGGACAGGAACAATGAGCAGTTCTTC
CASSTDRNNEQFF
>TRBJ2-1|TRBV5-4|15|NA|TRBD2
TGTGCCAGCAGCTTGGAAGCGGGGGGTCTCAATGAGCAGTTCTTC
CASSLEAGGLNEQFF
>TRBJ1-2|TRBV28|12|few|NA
TGTGCCAGCAGTTTGGGGCAGGGTAATTCCACCTTC
CASSLGQGNSTF
>TRBJ2-2|TRBV5-4|15|NA|NA
TGTGCCAGCAAATTGGACACCGCGAACACCGGGGAGCTGTTTTTT
CASKLDTANTGELFF
>TRBJ1-3|TRBV19|14|once|TRBD1
TGTGCCAGTAGCTCGACAGGGACGTCGAACACCATATATTTT
CASSSTGTSNTIYF
>TRBJ1-2|TRBV19|14|NA|NA
TGTGCCAGTAGTATAGATCATACAGGGAACGGCTACACCTTC
CASSIDHTGNGYTF
>TRBJ1-4|TRBV7-9|15|NA|TRBD1
TGTGCCAGCAGACAAAGGACAGGGGCGAGTGAAAAACTGTTTTTT
CASRQRTGASEKLFF
>TRBJ2-2|TRBV2|15|NA|TRBD1
TGTGCCAGCAGTGAAAGGGGGCGAGTAACCGGGGAGCTGTTTTTT
CASSERGRVTGELFF
>TRBJ1-2|TRBV7-8|16|once|TRBD1
TGTGCCAGCAGCCCTACAGGGGGCGCTTCCCAATATGGCTACACCTTC
CASSPTGGASQYGYTF
>TRBJ1-1|TRBV14|13|NA|TRBD1
TGTGCCAGCAGCCCGGGGACAGAAGGTAAAGCTTTCTTT
CASSPGTEGKAFF
>TRBJ2-5|TRBV7-6|15|NA|TRBD2
TGTGCCAGCAGCTTTAGCGGGGACGACCAAGAGACCCAGTACTTC
CASSFSGDDQETQYF
>TRBJ2-7|TRBV6-1|13|once|NA
TGTGCCAGCAGTGATACGGGTTTGAACGAGCAGTACTTC
CASSDTGLNEQYF
>TRBJ1-1|TRBV6-6|13|NA|NA
TGTGCCAGCAGTTCTGATGGGGGGACTGAAGCTTTCTTT
CASSSDGGTEAFF
>TRBJ1-1|TRBV19|19|NA|NA
TGTGCCAGTAGTATAGGGATGCAGGGGCGAGTTGGGGCGAACACTGAAGCTTTCTTT
CASSIGMQGRVGANTEAFF
>TRBJ1-2|TRBV27|13|NA|TRBD1
TGTGCCAGCAGTTTATTGACAGGGGATGGCTACACCTTC
CASSLLTGDGYTF
>TRBJ1-5|TRBV4-3|16|NA|NA
TGCGCCAGCAGCCAAGCCTACAATAGCCCCAATCAGCCCCAGCATTTT
CASSQAYNSPNQPQHF
>TRBJ2-2|TRBV6-5|16|NA|TRBD2
TGTGCCAGCAGTTTTCTAGCGGGGGGGCACACCGGGGAGCTGTTTTTT
CASSFLAGGHTGELFF
>TRBJ1-1|TRBV7-2|15|NA|NA
TGTGCCAGCAGCTTAGCGGGGTATCGAGGGACTGAAGCTTTCTTT
CASSLAGYRGTEAFF
>TRBJ1-5|TRBV27|15|NA|NA
TGTGCCAGCAGTTTAAGTACAGACGGCAATCAGCCCCAGCATTTT
CASSLSTDGNQPQHF
>TRBJ1-2|TRBV6-6|15|NA|NA
TGTGCCAGCAGTTACCCCCAAGGGGGAAACTATGGCTACACCTTC
CASSYPQGGNYGYTF
>TRBJ2-4|TRBV7-3|16|NA|TRBD2
TGTGCCAGCAGTCCCACTAGCGGGGGGACCAAAAACATTCAGTACTTC
CASSPTSGGTKNIQYF